The 27 T cell receptor beta chains below were found in one sample sequenced in a study of PD-L1 blockade in urothelial cancer. Assay used: immunoSEQ multiplex PCR; TCRdb lists only in-frame clones, some missing. Of more than 40,000 clones in the sample, around 90% are singletons; the top ten hold 12% to 15%. Material: PBMCs, obtained around atezolizumab (anti-PD-L1) treatment. The receptors stem from a woman aged 55-70 years with urothelial cancer.

The rearrangement uses TRBV6-6 and TRBJ2-7, with 8 positions matching TRBD2. The germline V gene encodes CDR1 MNHNY and CDR2 SVGAGI (reference sequence). J was trimmed by 7 bases and V by 2 bases; bases with no gene match: 4. The CDR3 is 13 residues long. The CDR3 sequence is CASSYDREGEQYF. In DNA form, the CDR3 reads TGTGCCAGCAGTTACGACCGGGAGGGTGAGCAGTACTTC.

This chain connects TRBV28 to TRBJ2-5, with TRBD1 identical over 8 bases. The CDR3 totals 15 residues. From germline, CDR1 is MDHEN and CDR2 SYDVKM. V shed 3 bases and J 2 bases; nucleotides not matched to a gene: 5. The CDR3 loop is CASSFSGTGQETQYF. The CDR3 DNA follows: TGTGCCAGCAGTTTCTCCGGGACAGGTCAAGAGACCCAGTACTTC.

The genes are TRBV9 and TRBJ2-3; 7 positions match TRBD2. This CDR3 has 16 residues. Germline CDR1 is SGDLS and CDR2 is YYNGEE. With V trimmed by 0 bases and J by 2 bases, 6 bases remained unmatched. The CDR3 sequence is CASSVGSSGTTDTQYF. The DNA for the CDR3 is TGTGCCAGCAGCGTAGGTTCAAGCGGGACCACAGATACGCAGTATTTT.

This chain links TRBV19 with TRBJ2-3; tentative D call: TRBD2 (6 bases). This CDR3 contains 15 residues. V gave up 7 bases and J gave up 3 bases, with 17 bases separating them. CDR1 is LNHDA and CDR2 is SQIVND in the germline V gene (reference sequence). The CDR3 coding sequence is TGTGCCAGTATGGAGGACGGGAGATCGACAGATACGCAGTATTTT. This codes for CASMEDGRSTDTQYF.

V is TRBV23-1 and J is TRBJ2-2; possibly TRBD2 for D (6 bases). TRBV23-1 is flagged as an ORF with uncertain function. V was trimmed by 9 bases and J by 4 bases, leaving 12 bases between them. The CDR3 consists of 13 residues. This CDR3 is CARRGRFTGELFF. DNA for the CDR3: TGCGCCAGACGGGGGAGATTCACCGGGGAGCTGTTTTTT.

The chain has TRBV10-2 and TRBJ2-1, with D perhaps matching TRBD1 (6 bases). The CDR3 is made up of 13 amino acids. CDR1 is WSHSY and CDR2 is SAAADI in the germline V gene. Trimming took off 8 bases at V and 6 bases at J, with 14 bases between the two ends. The DNA for the CDR3 is TGCGCCAGCGACTGGGGGCCGAGCAATGAGCAGTTCTTC. This translates into CASDWGPSNEQFF.

V and J are TRBV7-2 and TRBJ1-2, with a tentative D call TRBD1 (5 bases). CDR1 SGHTA and CDR2 FQGNSA come from the germline V gene. Trimming shortened V by 1 base and J by 3 bases, and 18 bases separated the two germline ends. CDR3 size: 17 residues. This CDR3 reads CASSLVGWGREDYGYTF. In nucleotides, the CDR3 is TGTGCCAGCAGCTTAGTAGGGTGGGGCAGGGAGGACTATGGCTACACCTTC.

The chain links TRBV6-5 to TRBJ1-3, with TRBD1 identical over 7 bases. The CDR3 consists of 15 residues. The V segment lost 2 bases and the J segment 2 bases; nucleotides outside the gene matches: 3. CDR1 and CDR2 (germline): MNHEY, SVGAGI. CDR3: CASSYIGGPGNTIYF. In DNA, the CDR3 is TGTGCCAGCAGTTACATAGGGGGCCCTGGAAACACCATATATTTT.

The V call is TRBV18, the J call TRBJ2-1, with TRBD1 identical over 7 bases. Trimming removed 4 bases from V and 6 bases from J; junction bases left unmatched: 12. Per germline, CDR1 KGHSH and CDR2 LQKENI. The CDR3 sequence is 16 residues long. CDR3 region: CASSQGTASLFNEQFF. CDR3 DNA sequence: TGTGCCAGCTCACAAGGGACAGCCTCGCTATTCAATGAGCAGTTCTTC.

The rearrangement uses TRBV4-3 and TRBJ1-4; no reliable D call. Looked up from germline, CDR1 is LGHNA and CDR2 is YSLEER. There are 14 residues in the CDR3. Trimming removed 0 bases from V and 7 bases from J, with 9 bases in between. The CDR3 sequence is CASSQDGVVEKLFF. The CDR3 coding sequence is TGCGCCAGCAGCCAAGATGGAGTGGTTGAAAAACTGTTTTTT.

Here the CDR3 DNA reads TGTGCCAGCAGTGAAGGTTTTAGCGGGGGAATTACCTACGAGCAGTACTTC. It specifies CASSEGFSGGITYEQYF. The J gene is TRBJ2-7, the V gene TRBV2; TRBD2 matches at 9 bases. Germline trimming cut 1 base from V and 2 bases from J; bases unmatched to any gene: 9. Germline V gives CDR1 SNHLY, CDR2 FYNNEI. CDR3 length equals 17 residues.

J is TRBJ2-3 and V is TRBV29-1; a weak D match, TRBD2 (6 bases). Germline CDR1 reads SQVTM; CDR2 reads ANQGSEA. This CDR3 is 15 amino acids long. V lost 3 bases and J 7 bases, leaving 20 bases between the germline ends. As DNA, the CDR3 is TGCAGCGTTGATAAGGGCAGGGAGGCTGGGAATACGCAGTATTTT. This sequence encodes CSVDKGREAGNTQYF.

The chain has TRBV25-1 and TRBJ2-2; possible D gene TRBD1, 6 bases. V was cut by 2 bases and J by 6 bases, with 13 bases left in between. The length of the CDR3 is 15 residues. The V gene's germline CDR1 is MGHDK and CDR2 SYGVNS. CDR3 DNA sequence: TGTGCCAGCAGTGAACCTGGACAGCTCGCCGGGGAGCTGTTTTTT. It codes for CASSEPGQLAGELFF. Supplemented by reference TRBV25-1 and TRBJ2-2, the full variable domain reads EADIYQTPRYLVIGTGKKITLECSQTMGHDKMYWYQQDPGMELHLIHYSYGVNSTEKGDLSSESTVSRIRTEHFPLTLESARPSHTSQYLCASSEPGQLAGELFFGEGSRLTVL.

The gene calls are TRBV7-9 and TRBJ1-2, with unresolved D. Trimming pared 1 base from V and 7 bases from J, leaving 7 bases between. The CDR3 has 12 amino acids. Germline V lookup: CDR1 SEHNR, CDR2 FQNEAQ (reference sequence). The CDR3 protein is CASSLGGIGYTF. The DNA for the CDR3 is TGTGCCAGCAGCTTAGGAGGGATTGGCTACACCTTC.

In DNA form, the CDR3 reads TGTGCCAGCAGCTTAGGAGGGAGGGGACTCGCTTTATCACCCCTCCACTTT. This translates into CASSLGGRGLALSPLHF. The chain combines TRBV7-9 with TRBJ1-6; D is possibly TRBD1 (5 bases). Germline CDR1 reads SEHNR; CDR2 reads FQNEAQ (reference sequence). Trimming took 1 base from V and 10 from J, leaving 20 bases between them. The CDR3 consists of 17 residues.

This chain links TRBV4-1 with TRBJ1-4; possibly TRBD1 for D (6 bases). The CDR3 length is 15 residues. With 0 bases removed from V and 6 bases from J, the gap between germline ends came to 11 bases. Germline assignment: CDR1 MGHRA and CDR2 YSYEKL. As DNA, the CDR3 is TGCGCCAGCAGCCAAGATACGGGGGGCGATGAAAAACTGTTTTTT. It yields the protein CASSQDTGGDEKLFF.

The chain carries TRBV18 and TRBJ2-1; possible D gene TRBD2, 5 bases. The V gene's germline CDR1 is KGHSH and CDR2 LQKENI. The V and J ends lost 8 bases and 5 bases respectively, with 10 bases between them. The CDR3 totals 12 residues. The CDR3 sequence: CASQAGDNEQFF. For the CDR3, the DNA is TGTGCCAGCCAAGCCGGGGACAATGAGCAGTTCTTC.

This chain links TRBV7-2 with TRBJ1-1; 8 bases align to TRBD1. Germline trimming cut 5 bases from V and 11 bases from J; bases unmatched to any gene: 10. The CDR3 totals 13 residues. CDR1 is SGHTA, CDR2 FQGNSA, per germline. CDR3 coding DNA: TGTGCCAGCAGCCCGCTGACAGGGGAACCGGCTTTCTTT. This codes for CASSPLTGEPAFF.

CDR3 in amino acids: CASSPPGDYGYTF. CDR3 DNA: TGTGCCAGCAGCCCCCCGGGGGACTATGGCTACACCTTC. The rearrangement links TRBV7-3 to TRBJ1-2; D might be TRBD1 (5 bases). This CDR3 contains 13 residues. The V end was cut by 5 bases, the J end by 3 bases, with 10 bases between. Germline CDR1 SGHTA, CDR2 FQGTGA.

V is TRBV5-5 and J is TRBJ2-5, with a weak D call TRBD2 (6 bases). V lost 2 bases to trimming and J lost 4 bases, with 9 bases between them. This CDR3 is built from 13 residues. CDR1 is SGHKS and CDR2 is YYEKEE in the germline V gene (reference sequence). This CDR3 reads CASSFPGRETQYF. The CDR3 region has the DNA TGTGCCAGCAGCTTCCCCGGGAGAGAGACCCAGTACTTC.

There are many counts of this clone. The CDR3, as DNA: TGTGCCAGCAGCCCGGGGACAGAAGGCTACACCTTC. It specifies CASSPGTEGYTF. V gene TRBV2 combines with J gene TRBJ1-2, with TRBD1 matching 7 bases. V dropped 6 bases and J dropped 8; count of bases not matched to a gene: 6. The CDR3 has 12 amino acids. CDR1 and CDR2 (germline): SNHLY, FYNNEI.

This clone appeared once. V usage is TRBV27 and J usage is TRBJ2-1; no reliable D call. The germline V and J ends were trimmed by 5 bases and 0 bases, with 11 bases remaining between them. The CDR3 is 15 amino acids. Germline V gives CDR1 MNHEY, CDR2 SMNVEV (reference sequence). In DNA, the CDR3 is TGTGCCAGCAGTCCTGACTGGTCCTCCTACAATGAGCAGTTCTTC. Its protein is CASSPDWSSYNEQFF.

This clone showed up just a few times. The V call is TRBV25-1, the J call TRBJ1-2; TRBD1 is a possible D gene (6 bases). Germline CDR1 MGHDK, CDR2 SYGVNS. The V gene lost 3 bases and the J gene lost 8 bases, with 10 bases spanning the gap. The CDR3 runs 12 residues. The DNA for the CDR3 is TGTGCCAGCAGTGACACAGGGTTCGGCTACACCTTC. Translated, it gives CASSDTGFGYTF.

This clone was observed a handful of times. The gene calls are TRBV19 and TRBJ1-1, with D perhaps matching TRBD1 (5 bases). The germline V gene encodes CDR1 LNHDA and CDR2 SQIVND (reference sequence). The CDR3 sequence is 13 residues long. The germline V and J ends were trimmed by 8 bases and 4 bases, with 14 bases remaining between them. The CDR3 bases are TGTGCCAGTGGACACACCCAGAGCACTGAAGCTTTCTTT. Amino acid sequence: CASGHTQSTEAFF. The whole variable domain, filled in from reference TRBV19 and TRBJ1-1, reads DGGITQSPKYLFRKEGQNVTLSCEQNLNHDAMYWYRQDPGQGLRLIYYSQIVNDFQKGDIAEGYSVSREKKESFPLTVTSAQKNPTAFYLCASGHTQSTEAFFGQGTRLTVV.

This clone appeared many times. V is TRBV5-4 and J is TRBJ1-2, with 11 positions matching TRBD1. This CDR3 is built from 16 residues. Germline-derived CDR1 and CDR2 are SGHNT and YYREEE (reference sequence). The V gene end was trimmed by 0 bases and the J gene end by 5 bases; junction bases not matched to a gene: 6. CDR3 nucleotide sequence: TGTGCCAGCAGCTTGGAATTGGACAGGGGGCGATATGGCTACACCTTC. Encoded protein: CASSLELDRGRYGYTF.

This clone was seen a handful of times. V and J are TRBV5-1 and TRBJ1-1; D is unresolved. The germline CDR1 and CDR2 sequences are SGHRS and YFSETQ. Trimming removed 4 bases at V and 0 bases at J, with 7 bases between. CDR3 size: 13 residues. The CDR3 reads CASSDTLNTEAFF. The CDR3 nucleotides read TGCGCCAGCAGCGACACCCTGAACACTGAAGCTTTCTTT.

In this sample, this clone turned up once. The J gene is TRBJ1-2, the V gene TRBV4-1, with TRBD1 matching over 9 bases. This CDR3 contains 15 residues. The trim removed 4 bases at V and 6 bases at J, leaving 9 bases unmatched. Germline V gives CDR1 MGHRA, CDR2 YSYEKL. The CDR3 is CASSPRDRDRNGYTF. CDR3 sequence (DNA): TGCGCCAGCAGCCCTCGGGACAGGGATAGAAATGGCTACACCTTC.